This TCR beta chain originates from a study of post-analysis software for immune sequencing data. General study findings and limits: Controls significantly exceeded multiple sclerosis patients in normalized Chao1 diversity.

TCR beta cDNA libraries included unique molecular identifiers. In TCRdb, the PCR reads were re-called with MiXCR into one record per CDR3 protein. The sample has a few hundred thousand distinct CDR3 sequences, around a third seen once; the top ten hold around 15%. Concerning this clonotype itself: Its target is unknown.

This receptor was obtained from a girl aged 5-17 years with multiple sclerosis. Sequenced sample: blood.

The CDR3 sequence is CSTGKGARITDTQYF. As DNA, the CDR3 is TGCAGCACGGGAAAGGGGGCCAGGATCACAGATACGCAGTATTTT. This chain links TRBV29-1 with TRBJ2-3; 7 bases line up with TRBD1. CDR3 size: 15 residues. Germline V gives CDR1 SQVTM, CDR2 ANQGSEA. V lost 8 bases and J lost 2; bases outside the gene matches: 13.